A single sample is the source of the 9 T cell receptor beta chains below, sequenced in a study of T cell responses to AZD1222 COVID-19 vaccine. Only in-frame clones appear in the TCRdb table, and some are missing; sequencing was by immunoSEQ multiplex PCR. In the table there are roughly 100,000 clones, more than 70% of which are singletons. This sample comprised peripheral blood, obtained on day 0 of AZD1222 vaccination. The receptors were gathered from an adult in good health.

This clone showed up just a few times. The chain carries TRBV7-8 and TRBJ1-2; TRBD1 might be the D (6 bases). The CDR3 runs 15 residues. CDR1 is SGHVS and CDR2 is FQNEAQ in the germline V gene. Trimming pared 0 bases from V and 4 bases from J, leaving 12 bases between. The CDR3 loop is CASSLAGQGSYGYTF. The CDR3 nucleotides read TGTGCCAGCAGCTTAGCGGGGCAGGGGAGCTATGGCTACACCTTC. Drawing the rest from reference TRBV7-8 and TRBJ1-2, the complete variable domain is GAGVSQSPRYKVAKRGQDVALRCDPISGHVSLFWYQQALGQGPEFLTYFQNEAQLDKSGLPSDRFFAERPEGSVSTLKIQRTQQEDSAVYLCASSLAGQGSYGYTFGSGTRLTVV.

The chain recombines TRBV12-3 or TRBV12-4 with TRBJ2-1; TRBD2 might be the D (6 bases). Trimming took 2 bases from V and 10 from J, leaving 12 bases between them. This CDR3 contains 13 residues. DNA of the CDR3: TGTGCCAGCAGTTTACACGGTGGGGGGGAGCAGTTCTTC. Its translation: CASSLHGGGEQFF.

The genes are TRBV29-1 and TRBJ2-3; 8 bases line up with TRBD2. The germline CDR1 and CDR2 sequences are SQVTM and ANQGSEA. Unmatched junction bases numbered 14, after V lost 7 bases and J lost 5 bases. The CDR3 sequence is 15 residues long. In DNA, the CDR3 is TGCAGCGCCCGACCACTAGCGGAGTCGGGAGATACGCAGTATTTT. Encoded protein: CSARPLAESGDTQYF.

The chain is built from TRBV3-1 (or the pseudogene TRBV3-2) and TRBJ2-7; 10 nucleotides line up with TRBD2. The CDR3 is 14 residues long. The V gene's germline CDR1 is LGHDT and CDR2 YNNKEL (reference sequence). The V gene end was trimmed by 4 bases and the J gene end by 7 bases; junction bases not matched to a gene: 7. CDR3 amino acids: CASSLPSGSGEQYF. Written as DNA, the CDR3 is TGTGCCAGCAGCCTCCCTAGCGGGAGTGGTGAGCAGTACTTC.

The V call is TRBV10-1, the J call TRBJ2-1; D possibly corresponds to TRBD2 (5 bases). Germline values: CDR1 WNHNN, CDR2 SYGVQD (reference sequence). V gave up 6 bases and J gave up 9 bases, with 15 bases separating them. This CDR3 is built from 13 residues. The CDR3 nucleotides read TGCGCCAGCAGGGCGGGCCAAACGGGTGAGCAGTTCTTC. Its translation: CASRAGQTGEQFF.

A single count supports this clone. The rearrangement joins TRBV7-9 to TRBJ1-2; unclear D gene. With 4 bases removed from V and 4 bases from J, the gap between germline ends came to 10 bases. This CDR3 region has 13 residues. CDR1 SEHNR and CDR2 FQNEAQ come from the germline V gene (reference sequence). The chain's CDR3 is CASSWGPAYGYTF. The CDR3 bases are TGTGCCAGCAGCTGGGGTCCTGCCTATGGCTACACCTTC. Using reference TRBV7-9 and TRBJ1-2 for the parts outside the CDR3, the full variable domain is DTGVSQNPRHKITKRGQNVTFRCDPISEHNRLYWYRQTLGQGPEFLTYFQNEAQLEKSRLLSDRFSAERPKGSFSTLEIQRTEQGDSAMYLCASSWGPAYGYTFGSGTRLTVV.

J is TRBJ2-7 and V is TRBV5-6; D gene ambiguous. Trimming stripped 4 bases from V and 7 bases from J, with 9 bases between. Germline V gene data show CDR1 as SGHDT and CDR2 as YYEEEE. The CDR3 runs to 11 residues. The CDR3 protein is CASSLRREQYF. CDR3 DNA sequence: TGTGCCAGCAGCCTACGCCGGGAGCAGTACTTC.

V usage is TRBV24-1 and J usage is TRBJ2-1; maybe TRBD1 (6 bases). Germline V gene data show CDR1 as KGHDR and CDR2 as SFDVKD. The CDR3 is made up of 13 amino acids. The V gene lost 9 bases and the J gene lost 8 bases, with 16 bases spanning the gap. The CDR3: CATPRGPFHEQFF. DNA of the CDR3: TGTGCCACCCCCAGGGGCCCCTTCCATGAGCAGTTCTTC.

The chain joins TRBV7-8 to TRBJ1-4; 8 bases fit TRBD1. Germline assignment: CDR1 SGHVS and CDR2 FQNEAQ. V lost 5 bases, J lost 8 bases, and 10 bases stayed unmatched. The CDR3 loop spans 15 amino acids. CDR3 sequence reads: CASSSADRGREKLFF. For the CDR3, the DNA is TGTGCCAGCAGCAGCGCTGACAGGGGACGGGAAAAACTGTTTTTT. Using reference TRBV7-8 and TRBJ1-4 for the parts outside the CDR3, the full variable domain is GAGVSQSPRYKVAKRGQDVALRCDPISGHVSLFWYQQALGQGPEFLTYFQNEAQLDKSGLPSDRFFAERPEGSVSTLKIQRTQQEDSAVYLCASSSADRGREKLFFGSGTQLSVL.